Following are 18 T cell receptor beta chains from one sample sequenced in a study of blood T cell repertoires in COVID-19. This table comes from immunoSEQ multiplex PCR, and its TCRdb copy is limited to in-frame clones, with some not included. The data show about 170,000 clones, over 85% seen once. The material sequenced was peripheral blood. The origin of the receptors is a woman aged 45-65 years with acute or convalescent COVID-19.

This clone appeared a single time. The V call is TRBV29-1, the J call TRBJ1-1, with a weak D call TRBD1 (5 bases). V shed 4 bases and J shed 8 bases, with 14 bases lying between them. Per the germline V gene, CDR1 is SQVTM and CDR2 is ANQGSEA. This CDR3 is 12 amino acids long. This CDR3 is CSVVKGRVEAFF. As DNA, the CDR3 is TGCAGCGTTGTAAAGGGGAGGGTGGAAGCTTTCTTT.

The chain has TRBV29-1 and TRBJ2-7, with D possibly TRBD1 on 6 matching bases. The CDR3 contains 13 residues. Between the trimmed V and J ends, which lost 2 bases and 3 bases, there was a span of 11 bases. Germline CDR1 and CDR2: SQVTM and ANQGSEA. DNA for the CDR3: TGCAGCGTTGAAAACCAAGGGGGCTACGAGCAGTACTTC. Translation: CSVENQGGYEQYF.

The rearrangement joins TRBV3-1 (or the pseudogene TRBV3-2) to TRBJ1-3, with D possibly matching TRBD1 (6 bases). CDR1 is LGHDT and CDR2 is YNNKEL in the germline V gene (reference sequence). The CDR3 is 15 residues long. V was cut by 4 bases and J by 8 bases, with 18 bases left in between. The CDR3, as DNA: TGTGCCAGCAGCCCAGGAGGAACAGGGTTATACACCATATATTTT. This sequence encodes CASSPGGTGLYTIYF.

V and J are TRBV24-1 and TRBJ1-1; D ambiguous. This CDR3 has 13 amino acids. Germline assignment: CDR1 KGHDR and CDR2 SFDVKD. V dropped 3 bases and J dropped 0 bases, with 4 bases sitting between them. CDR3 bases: TGTGCCACCAGTGATCACATGAACACTGAAGCTTTCTTT. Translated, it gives CATSDHMNTEAFF.

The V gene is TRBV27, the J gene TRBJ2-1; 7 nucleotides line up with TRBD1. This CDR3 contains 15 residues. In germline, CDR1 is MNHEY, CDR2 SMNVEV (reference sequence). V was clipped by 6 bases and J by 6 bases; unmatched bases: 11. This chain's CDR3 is CASSLTGWMGNEQFF. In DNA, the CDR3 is TGTGCCAGCAGCCTGACAGGGTGGATGGGCAATGAGCAGTTCTTC.

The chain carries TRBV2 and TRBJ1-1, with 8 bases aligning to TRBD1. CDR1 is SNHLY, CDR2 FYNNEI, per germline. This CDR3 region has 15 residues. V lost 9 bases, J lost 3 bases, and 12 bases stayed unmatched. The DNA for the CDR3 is TGTGCCAGTCGCCCCAGGACAGGGTCGGACACTGAAGCTTTCTTT. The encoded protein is CASRPRTGSDTEAFF.

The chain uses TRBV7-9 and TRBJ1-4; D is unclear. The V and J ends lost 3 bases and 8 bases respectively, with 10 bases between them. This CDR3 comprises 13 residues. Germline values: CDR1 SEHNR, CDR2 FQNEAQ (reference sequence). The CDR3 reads CASSLSRWEKLFF. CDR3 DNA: TGTGCCAGCAGCTTGAGCCGCTGGGAAAAACTGTTTTTT.

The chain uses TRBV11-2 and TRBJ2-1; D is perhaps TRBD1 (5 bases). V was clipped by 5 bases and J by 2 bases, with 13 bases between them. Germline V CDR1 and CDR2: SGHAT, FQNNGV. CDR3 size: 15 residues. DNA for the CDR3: TGTGCCAGCAGCCCACTAAGGGGTGCCTACAATGAGCAGTTCTTC. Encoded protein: CASSPLRGAYNEQFF.

CDR3 nucleotides: TGCGCCAGCAGCCAAAATAGAATCACTGAAGCTTTCTTT. Translation: CASSQNRITEAFF. This chain uses TRBV4-1 with TRBJ1-1; D uncertain. V was cut by 2 bases and J by 4 bases, with 8 bases left in between. The CDR3 runs 13 residues. The germline V gene encodes CDR1 MGHRA and CDR2 YSYEKL.

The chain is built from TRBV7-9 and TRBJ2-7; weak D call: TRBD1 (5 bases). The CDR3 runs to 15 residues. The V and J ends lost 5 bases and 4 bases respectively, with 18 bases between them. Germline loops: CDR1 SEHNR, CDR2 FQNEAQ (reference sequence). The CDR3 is CASSNSTGDWYEQYF. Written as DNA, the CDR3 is TGTGCCAGCAGCAACTCCACAGGAGATTGGTACGAGCAGTACTTC. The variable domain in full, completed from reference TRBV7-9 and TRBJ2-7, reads DTGVSQNPRHKITKRGQNVTFRCDPISEHNRLYWYRQTLGQGPEFLTYFQNEAQLEKSRLLSDRFSAERPKGSFSTLEIQRTEQGDSAMYLCASSNSTGDWYEQYFGPGTRLTVT.

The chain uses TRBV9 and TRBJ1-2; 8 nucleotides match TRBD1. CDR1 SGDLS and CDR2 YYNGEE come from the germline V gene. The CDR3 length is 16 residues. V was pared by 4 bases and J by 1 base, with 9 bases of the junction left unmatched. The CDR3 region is CASSSGQGLLNYGYTF. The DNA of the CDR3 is TGTGCCAGCAGCTCCGGACAGGGACTCCTTAACTATGGCTACACCTTC.

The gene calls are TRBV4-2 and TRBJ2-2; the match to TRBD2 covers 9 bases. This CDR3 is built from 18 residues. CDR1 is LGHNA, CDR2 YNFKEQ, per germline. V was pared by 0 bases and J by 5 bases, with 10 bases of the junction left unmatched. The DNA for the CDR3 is TGTGCCAGCAGCCAAGATCTTAAAGCGGGGGGCTGGACCGGGGAGCTGTTTTTT. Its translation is CASSQDLKAGGWTGELFF.

This chain's CDR3 is CASSPRGSSPLHF. CDR3 DNA sequence: TGTGCCAGCAGCCCGAGAGGGAGTTCACCCCTCCACTTT. The rearrangement uses TRBV11-1 and TRBJ1-6; D call uncertain. CDR1 and CDR2 from the germline V gene are SGHAT and FQDESV (reference sequence). This CDR3 is 13 amino acids long. V shed 5 bases and J shed 9 bases, with 11 bases lying between them.

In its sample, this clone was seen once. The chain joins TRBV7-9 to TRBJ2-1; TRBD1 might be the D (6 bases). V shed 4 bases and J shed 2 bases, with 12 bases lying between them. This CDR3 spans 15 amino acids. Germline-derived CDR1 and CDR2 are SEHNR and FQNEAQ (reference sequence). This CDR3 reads CASSSGTKPYNEQFF. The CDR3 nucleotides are TGTGCCAGCAGCTCCGGGACAAAACCCTACAATGAGCAGTTCTTC.

The chain's CDR3 is CAWTGLAGGGYNEQFF. The CDR3 nucleotides read TGTGCCTGGACTGGACTAGCGGGAGGTGGCTACAATGAGCAGTTCTTC. The chain uses TRBV30 and TRBJ2-1; the match to TRBD2 covers 14 bases. The CDR3 length is 16 residues. V dropped 4 bases and J dropped 3; count of bases not matched to a gene: 5. Germline CDR1 is GTSNPN and CDR2 is SVGIG (reference sequence).

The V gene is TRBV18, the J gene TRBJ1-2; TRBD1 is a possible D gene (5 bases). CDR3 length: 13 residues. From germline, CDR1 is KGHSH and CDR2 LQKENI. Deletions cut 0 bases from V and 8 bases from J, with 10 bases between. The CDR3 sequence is CASSPPGGDGYTF. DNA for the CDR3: TGTGCCAGCTCACCACCGGGAGGGGACGGCTACACCTTC. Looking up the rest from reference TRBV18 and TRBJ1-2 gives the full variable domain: NAGVMQNPRHLVRRRGQEARLRCSPMKGHSHVYWYRQLPEEGLKFMVYLQKENIIDESGMPKERFSAEFPKEGPSILRIQQVVRGDSAAYFCASSPPGGDGYTFGSGTRLTVV.

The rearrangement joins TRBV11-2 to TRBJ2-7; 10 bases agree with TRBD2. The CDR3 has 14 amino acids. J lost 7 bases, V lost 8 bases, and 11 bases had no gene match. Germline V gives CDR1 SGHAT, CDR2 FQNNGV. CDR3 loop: CASGRLAGSYEQYF. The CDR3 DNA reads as TGTGCCAGCGGCAGACTAGCGGGTTCATATGAGCAGTACTTC.

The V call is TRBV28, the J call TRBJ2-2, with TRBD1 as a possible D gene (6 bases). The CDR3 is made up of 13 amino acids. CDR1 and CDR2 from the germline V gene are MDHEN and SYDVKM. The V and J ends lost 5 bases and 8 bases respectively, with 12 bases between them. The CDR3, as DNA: TGTGCCAGCAGTATCAGGGGTCCGGGGGAGCTGTTTTTT. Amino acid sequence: CASSIRGPGELFF.